This TCR beta chain was captured in a study of OX40 agonist ivuxolimab in advanced cancers. Libraries were prepared by immunoSEQ multiplex PCR; TCRdb keeps only in-frame clonotypes and omits some of them. The data show roughly 60,000 clones, roughly 84% seen once. Concerning this clone itself: The antigen is not known.

Whole-study findings and limits: Expanded clones tended on average to be more numerous among CD8+ T cells than CD4+.

The clonotype was recovered from an adult with an advanced solid tumor such as melanoma, head and neck, liver or kidney cancer. The sample consisted of CD4+ or CD8+ T cells sorted from blood, taken in a trial of the OX40 agonist ivuxolimab.

The CDR3 region has the DNA TGTGCCTGGAGTGTACCTGGGTACAGGGGAGGCGAGCAGTACTTC. This codes for CAWSVPGYRGGEQYF. This rearrangement joins TRBV30 to TRBJ2-7, with D perhaps TRBD1 (7 bases). This CDR3 comprises 15 residues. V shed 0 bases and J shed 6 bases, with 18 bases lying between them. Germline V lookup: CDR1 GTSNPN, CDR2 SVGIG (reference sequence).